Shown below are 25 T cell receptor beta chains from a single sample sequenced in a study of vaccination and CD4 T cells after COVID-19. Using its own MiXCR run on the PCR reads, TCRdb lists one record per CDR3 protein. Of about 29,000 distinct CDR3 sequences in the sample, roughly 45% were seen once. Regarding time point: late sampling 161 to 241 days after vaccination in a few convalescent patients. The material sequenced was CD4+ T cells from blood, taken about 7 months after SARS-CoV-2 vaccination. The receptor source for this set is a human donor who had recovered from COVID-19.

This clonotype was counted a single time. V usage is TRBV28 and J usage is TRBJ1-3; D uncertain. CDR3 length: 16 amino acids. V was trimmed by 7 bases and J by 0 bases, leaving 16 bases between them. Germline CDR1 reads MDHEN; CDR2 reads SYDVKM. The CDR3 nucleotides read TGTGCCAGCACCGAAGGTGGGGTCTACTCTGGAAACACCATATATTTT. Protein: CASTEGGVYSGNTIYF. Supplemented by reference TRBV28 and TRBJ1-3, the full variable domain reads DVKVTQSSRYLVKRTGEKVFLECVQDMDHENMFWYRQDPGLGLRLIYFSYDVKMKEKGDIPEGYSVSREKKERFSLILESASTNQTSMYLCASTEGGVYSGNTIYFGEGSWLTVV.

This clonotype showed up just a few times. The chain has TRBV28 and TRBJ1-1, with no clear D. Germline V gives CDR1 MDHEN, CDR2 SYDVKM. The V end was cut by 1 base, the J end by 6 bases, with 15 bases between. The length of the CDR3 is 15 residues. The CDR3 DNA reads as TGTGCCAGCAGTTTATCGTATTCCGTCCTCGCTGAAGCTTTCTTT. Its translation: CASSLSYSVLAEAFF.

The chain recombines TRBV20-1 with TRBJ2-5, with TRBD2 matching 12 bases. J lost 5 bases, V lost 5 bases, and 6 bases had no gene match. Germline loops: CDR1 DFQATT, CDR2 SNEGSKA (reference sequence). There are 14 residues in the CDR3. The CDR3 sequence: CSAASGREWETQYF. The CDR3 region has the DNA TGCAGTGCTGCTAGCGGGAGGGAATGGGAGACCCAGTACTTC.

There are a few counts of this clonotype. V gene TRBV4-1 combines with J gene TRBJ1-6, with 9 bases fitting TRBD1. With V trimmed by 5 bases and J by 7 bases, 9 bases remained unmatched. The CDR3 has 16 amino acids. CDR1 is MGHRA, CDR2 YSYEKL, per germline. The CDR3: CASSSTGTGLNSPLHF. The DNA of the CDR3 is TGCGCCAGCAGCTCGACCGGGACAGGGCTGAATTCACCCCTCCACTTT.

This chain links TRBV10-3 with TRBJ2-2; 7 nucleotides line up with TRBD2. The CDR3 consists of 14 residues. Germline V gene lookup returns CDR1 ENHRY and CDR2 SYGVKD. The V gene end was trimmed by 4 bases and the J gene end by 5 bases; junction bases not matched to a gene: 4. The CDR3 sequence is CAISASGATGELFF. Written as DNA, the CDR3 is TGTGCCATCAGTGCCAGCGGGGCAACCGGGGAGCTGTTTTTT.

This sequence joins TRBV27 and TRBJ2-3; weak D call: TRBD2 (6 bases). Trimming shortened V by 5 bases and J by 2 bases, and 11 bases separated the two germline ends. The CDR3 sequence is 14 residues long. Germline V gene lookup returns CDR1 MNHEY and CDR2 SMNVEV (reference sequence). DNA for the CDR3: TGTGCCAGCAGTCCAATAGCGGACACAGATACGCAGTATTTT. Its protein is CASSPIADTDTQYF.

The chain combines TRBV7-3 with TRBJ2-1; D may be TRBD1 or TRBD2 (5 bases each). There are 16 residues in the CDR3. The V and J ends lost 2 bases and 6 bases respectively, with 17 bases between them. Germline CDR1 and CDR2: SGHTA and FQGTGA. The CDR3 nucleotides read TGTGCCAGCAGCTTACGACCGGGACCAAGGGCCAATGAGCAGTTCTTC. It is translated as CASSLRPGPRANEQFF.

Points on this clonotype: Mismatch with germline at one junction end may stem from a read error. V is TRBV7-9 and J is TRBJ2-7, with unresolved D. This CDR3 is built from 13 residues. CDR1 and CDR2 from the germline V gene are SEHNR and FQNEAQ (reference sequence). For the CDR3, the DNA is TGTGCCAACAGCTTAAACTTCCAAAGCGAGCAGTACTTC. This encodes CANSLNFQSEQYF.

In DNA, the CDR3 is TGCGCCAGCAGCCAAGAGGGGGGATACGAGCAGTACTTC. It yields the protein CASSQEGGYEQYF. This chain joins TRBV4-1 and TRBJ2-7; a weak D match, TRBD2 (6 bases). V shed 0 bases and J shed 4 bases, with 7 bases lying between them. The V gene's germline CDR1 is MGHRA and CDR2 YSYEKL. CDR3 length equals 13 residues.

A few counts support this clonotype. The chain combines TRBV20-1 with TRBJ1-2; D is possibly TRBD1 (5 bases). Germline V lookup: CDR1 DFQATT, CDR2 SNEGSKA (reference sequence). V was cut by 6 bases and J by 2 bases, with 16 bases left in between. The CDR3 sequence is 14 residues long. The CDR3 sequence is CSAAAGTKNYGYTF. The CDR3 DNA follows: TGCAGTGCGGCGGCGGGGACTAAAAACTATGGCTACACCTTC.

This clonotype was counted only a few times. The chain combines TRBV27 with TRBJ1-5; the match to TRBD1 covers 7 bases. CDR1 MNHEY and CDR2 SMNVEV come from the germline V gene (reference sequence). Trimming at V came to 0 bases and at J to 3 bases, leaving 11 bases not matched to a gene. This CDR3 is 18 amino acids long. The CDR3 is CASSLSAGGQRHNQPQHF. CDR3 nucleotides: TGTGCCAGCAGTTTATCGGCGGGGGGACAGCGCCACAATCAGCCCCAGCATTTT.

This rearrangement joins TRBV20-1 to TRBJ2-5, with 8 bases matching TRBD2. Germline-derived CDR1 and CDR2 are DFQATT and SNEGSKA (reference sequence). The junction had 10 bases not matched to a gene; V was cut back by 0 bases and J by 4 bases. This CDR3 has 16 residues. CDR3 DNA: TGCAGTGCTAGAGATCCCTGGCTAGCGGGTGGAGAGACCCAGTACTTC. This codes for CSARDPWLAGGETQYF.

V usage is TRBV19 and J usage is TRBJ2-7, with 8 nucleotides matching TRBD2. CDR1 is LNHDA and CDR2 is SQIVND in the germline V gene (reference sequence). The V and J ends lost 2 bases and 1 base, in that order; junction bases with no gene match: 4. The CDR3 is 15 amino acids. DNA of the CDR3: TGTGCCAGTAGTATAATGGGCGGGAGGTCCTACGAGCAGTACTTC. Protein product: CASSIMGGRSYEQYF. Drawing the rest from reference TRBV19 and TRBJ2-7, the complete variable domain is DGGITQSPKYLFRKEGQNVTLSCEQNLNHDAMYWYRQDPGQGLRLIYYSQIVNDFQKGDIAEGYSVSREKKESFPLTVTSAQKNPTAFYLCASSIMGGRSYEQYFGPGTRLTVT.

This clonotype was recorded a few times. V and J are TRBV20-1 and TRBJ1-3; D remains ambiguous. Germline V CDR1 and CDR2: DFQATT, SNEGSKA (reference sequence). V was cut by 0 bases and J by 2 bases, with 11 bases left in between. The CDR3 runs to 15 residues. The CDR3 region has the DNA TGCAGTGCTAGAGATCTAGACGGGACTGGAAACACCATATATTTT. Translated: CSARDLDGTGNTIYF.

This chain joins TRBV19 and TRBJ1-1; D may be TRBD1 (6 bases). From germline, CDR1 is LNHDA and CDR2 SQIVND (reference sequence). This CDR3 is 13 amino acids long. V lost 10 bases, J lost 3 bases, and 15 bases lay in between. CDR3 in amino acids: CATQRGADTEAFF. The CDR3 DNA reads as TGTGCCACTCAAAGGGGGGCGGACACTGAAGCTTTCTTT. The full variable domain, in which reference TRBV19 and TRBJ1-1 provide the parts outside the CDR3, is DGGITQSPKYLFRKEGQNVTLSCEQNLNHDAMYWYRQDPGQGLRLIYYSQIVNDFQKGDIAEGYSVSREKKESFPLTVTSAQKNPTAFYLCATQRGADTEAFFGQGTRLTVV.

The CDR3 loop reads CSARDRSGTSYNEQFF. CDR3 coding DNA: TGCAGTGCTAGAGATCGGTCGGGAACCTCCTACAATGAGCAGTTCTTC. The chain carries TRBV20-1 and TRBJ2-1; D might be TRBD2 (5 bases). The germline V gene encodes CDR1 DFQATT and CDR2 SNEGSKA (reference sequence). This CDR3 contains 16 residues. V lost 0 bases, J lost 0 bases, and 12 bases lay in between.

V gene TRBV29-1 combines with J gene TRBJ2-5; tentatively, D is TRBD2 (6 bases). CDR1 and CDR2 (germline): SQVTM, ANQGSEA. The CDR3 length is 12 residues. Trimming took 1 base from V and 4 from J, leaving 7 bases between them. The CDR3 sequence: CSVEVGGETQYF. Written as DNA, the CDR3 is TGCAGCGTTGAAGTGGGGGGAGAGACCCAGTACTTC.

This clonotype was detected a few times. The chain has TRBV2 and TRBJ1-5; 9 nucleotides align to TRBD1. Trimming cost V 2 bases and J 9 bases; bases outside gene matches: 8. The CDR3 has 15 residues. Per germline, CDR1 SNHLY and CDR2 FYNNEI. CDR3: CASSERGQGIGPQHF. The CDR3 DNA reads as TGTGCCAGCAGTGAACGGGGACAGGGAATCGGGCCCCAGCATTTT.

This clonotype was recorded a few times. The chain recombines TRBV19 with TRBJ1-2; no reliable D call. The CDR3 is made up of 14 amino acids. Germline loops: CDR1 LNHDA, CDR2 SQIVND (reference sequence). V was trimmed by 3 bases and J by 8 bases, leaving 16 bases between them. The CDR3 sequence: CASSIGLSERGYTF. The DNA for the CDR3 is TGTGCCAGTAGTATTGGTCTAAGCGAGAGGGGCTACACCTTC.

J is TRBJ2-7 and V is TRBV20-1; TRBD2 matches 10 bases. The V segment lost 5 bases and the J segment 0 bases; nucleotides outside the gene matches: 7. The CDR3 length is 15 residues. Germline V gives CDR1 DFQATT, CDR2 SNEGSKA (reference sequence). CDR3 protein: CSAGVGTSDSYEQYF. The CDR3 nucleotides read TGCAGTGCTGGAGTGGGGACTAGCGACTCCTACGAGCAGTACTTC.

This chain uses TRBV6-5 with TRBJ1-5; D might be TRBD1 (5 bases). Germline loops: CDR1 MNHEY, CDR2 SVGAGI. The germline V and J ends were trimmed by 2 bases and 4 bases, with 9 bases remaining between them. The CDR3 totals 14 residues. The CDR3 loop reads CASSYGGGNQPQHF. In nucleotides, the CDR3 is TGTGCCAGCAGTTACGGTGGGGGAAATCAGCCCCAGCATTTT.

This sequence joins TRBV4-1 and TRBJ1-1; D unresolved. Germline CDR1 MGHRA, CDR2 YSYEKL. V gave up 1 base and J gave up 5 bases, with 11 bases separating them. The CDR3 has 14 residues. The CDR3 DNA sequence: TGCGCCAGCAGCCAAGTTCAGGCTCTTACTGAAGCTTTCTTT. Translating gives CASSQVQALTEAFF.

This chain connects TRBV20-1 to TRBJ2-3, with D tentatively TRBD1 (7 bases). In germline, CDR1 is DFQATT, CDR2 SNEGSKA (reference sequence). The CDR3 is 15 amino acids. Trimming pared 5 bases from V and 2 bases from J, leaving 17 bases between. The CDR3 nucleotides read TGCAGTGCTGAGGACAGGAGGGAAGCCACAGATACGCAGTATTTT. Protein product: CSAEDRREATDTQYF.

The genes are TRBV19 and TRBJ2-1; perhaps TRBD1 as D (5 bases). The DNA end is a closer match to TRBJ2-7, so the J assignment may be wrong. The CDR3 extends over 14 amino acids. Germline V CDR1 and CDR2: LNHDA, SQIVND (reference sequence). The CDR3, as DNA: TGTGCCAGTAGTATTTTAAGGGGTCCCTACGAGCAGTACTTC. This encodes CASSILRGPYEQYF.

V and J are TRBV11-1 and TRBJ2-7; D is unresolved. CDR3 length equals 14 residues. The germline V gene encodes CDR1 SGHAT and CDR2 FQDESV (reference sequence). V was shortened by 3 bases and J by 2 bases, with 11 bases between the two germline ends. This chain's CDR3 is CASSFIGQTYEQYF. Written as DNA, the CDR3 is TGTGCCAGCAGCTTTATCGGTCAGACCTACGAGCAGTACTTC.